Listed here are 9 T cell receptor beta chains from one sample, sequenced in a study of molecular identifiers for immune sequencing clone quantification. Using its own MiXCR run on the PCR reads, TCRdb lists one record per CDR3 protein. In the table there are approximately 93,000 distinct CDR3 sequences, around 25% of which are singletons. Sequencing was performed on naive CD8+ T cells from blood, with Jurkat cell RNA spiked in. Subset of the sample: FACS-sorted CD8+CD4-CCR7+CD45RA+ naive T cells. These receptors were obtained from a human donor in good health. Some libraries in this study had Jurkat cell RNA spiked in.

This clonotype showed up many times. V usage is TRBV6-2 or TRBV6-3 and J usage is TRBJ2-5; the D gene is possibly TRBD2 (6 bases). The V and J ends lost 4 bases and 2 bases respectively, with 14 bases between them. Germline V lookup: CDR1 MNHEY, CDR2 SVGEGT. CDR3 length equals 15 residues. CDR3 nucleotide sequence: TGTGCCAGCAGTTGGAAGCGGGTCGATCAAGAGACCCAGTACTTC. Residues: CASSWKRVDQETQYF.

The sample holds a few counts of this clonotype. This chain links TRBV7-9 with TRBJ2-1, with D uncertain. Trimming removed 3 bases at V and 9 bases at J, with 15 bases between. The germline V gene encodes CDR1 SEHNR and CDR2 FQNEAQ (reference sequence). The CDR3 is 14 residues long. The CDR3 protein is CASSLIFWGTEQFF. CDR3 DNA sequence: TGTGCCAGCAGCTTGATATTTTGGGGTACTGAGCAGTTCTTC.

This clonotype has a handful of counts. The V gene is TRBV7-2, the J gene TRBJ2-3; D is tentatively TRBD1 or TRBD2 (5 bases each). Germline-derived CDR1 and CDR2 are SGHTA and FQGNSA. This CDR3 region has 17 residues. V dropped 6 bases and J dropped 6 bases, with 25 bases sitting between them. In nucleotides, the CDR3 is TGTGCCAGCAGTTTTCGGGAATGGGGCGCCTATGAGGATACGCAGTATTTT. This codes for CASSFREWGAYEDTQYF.

This clonotype has only one observation. Being one base from a much bigger clone, this may be a read error. CDR3 nucleotides: TGTGCCAGGTCACCCGAAGGGGGAGCGATAGCCAAAAACATTCAGTACTTC. Translation: CARSPEGGAIAKNIQYF. V gene TRBV18 combines with J gene TRBJ2-4, with D perhaps matching TRBD1 (6 bases). Germline lookup yields CDR1 KGHSH and CDR2 LQKENI. The CDR3 spans 17 residues. Full variable domain (remainder filled in from reference TRBV18 and TRBJ2-4): NAGVMQNPRHLVRRRGQEARLRCSPMKGHSHVYWYRQLPEEGLKFMVYLQKENIIDESGMPKERFSAEFPKEGPSILRIQQVVRGDSAAYFCARSPEGGAIAKNIQYFGAGTRLSVL.

This clonotype appeared many times. V is TRBV7-9 and J is TRBJ2-1; D is perhaps TRBD2 (5 bases). V was trimmed by 7 bases and J by 9 bases, leaving 22 bases between them. The CDR3 covers 15 residues. In germline, CDR1 is SEHNR, CDR2 FQNEAQ (reference sequence). Here the CDR3 DNA reads TGTGCCAGCACGACCGGGATAACTGGGCTGGGTGAGCAGTTCTTC. This translates into CASTTGITGLGEQFF.

This chain connects TRBV30 to TRBJ1-1; D is perhaps TRBD1 (5 bases). This CDR3 spans 16 amino acids. The V end lost 5 bases, the J end lost 5 bases, and 24 bases lay between the germline ends. Looked up from germline, CDR1 is GTSNPN and CDR2 is SVGIG (reference sequence). CDR3 in amino acids: CAWWPTGHAYWTEAFF. The DNA for the CDR3 is TGTGCCTGGTGGCCCACTGGACACGCGTATTGGACTGAAGCTTTCTTT.

The rearrangement uses TRBV6-6 and TRBJ2-7; the match to TRBD1 covers 7 bases. Germline V gives CDR1 MNHNY, CDR2 SVGAGI (reference sequence). CDR3 length: 15 amino acids. The V segment lost 2 bases and the J segment 5 bases; nucleotides outside the gene matches: 9. CDR3 DNA: TGTGCCAGCAGTTACCCCCGACAGGGTGTCCACGAGCAGTACTTC. Amino acids: CASSYPRQGVHEQYF.

Note on this clonotype: The junction shows a germline mismatch at one end, possibly a read error. J is TRBJ1-1 and V is TRBV2, with TRBD1 as a possible D gene (6 bases). Germline lookup yields CDR1 SNHLY and CDR2 FYNNEI. This CDR3 is built from 15 residues. The CDR3 reads CASSLGQNPGTEAYF. As DNA, the CDR3 is TGTGCCAGTAGCCTAGGACAGAACCCGGGTACTGAAGCTTACTTT.

This clonotype was counted only a few times. The chain recombines TRBV18 with TRBJ1-2; possibly TRBD1 for D (5 bases). The CDR3 covers 14 residues. The germline V and J ends were trimmed by 4 bases and 4 bases, with 13 bases remaining between them. Germline V CDR1 and CDR2: KGHSH, LQKENI. Here the CDR3 reads CASSREGSSYGYTF. In DNA, the CDR3 is TGTGCCAGCTCACGAGAGGGGTCTTCCTATGGCTACACCTTC.